The 21 T cell receptor beta chains reported below all come from one sample, sequenced in a study of blood T cells in healthy people across ages. A second PCR of about 6 to 11 cycles used a sample-barcoded 5' primer and a J-beta primer mix. TCRdb called the 5' RACE reads again in MiXCR, with one record for every CDR3 protein. The sample shows some 1 million distinct CDR3 sequences, less than 50% of them seen only once. The specimen was blood. These TCRs come from a woman aged 60-75 years in good health.

The rearrangement uses TRBV6-5 and TRBJ1-2, with D perhaps TRBD1 (5 bases). Germline CDR1 and CDR2: MNHEY and SVGAGI. The V end was cut by 7 bases, the J end by 3 bases, with 15 bases between. This CDR3 is 14 amino acids long. CDR3 in DNA: TGTGCCAGCAACCCGGGATTAGGGGACTATGGCTACACCTTC. This codes for CASNPGLGDYGYTF.

The genes are TRBV10-1 and TRBJ2-5, with TRBD2 matching over 9 bases. The V gene end was trimmed by 4 bases and the J gene end by 5 bases; junction bases not matched to a gene: 11. The CDR3 contains 16 residues. The germline CDR1 and CDR2 sequences are WNHNN and SYGVQD (reference sequence). CDR3 protein: CASSGTSGPPRETQYF. CDR3 DNA sequence: TGCGCCAGCAGTGGAACTAGCGGGCCCCCAAGGGAGACCCAGTACTTC.

This clonotype was recorded many times. This chain connects TRBV5-1 to TRBJ2-5; 7 nucleotides line up with TRBD2. The CDR3 has 14 residues. The germline V gene has CDR1 SGHRS and CDR2 YFSETQ. Trimming cost V 4 bases and J 7 bases; bases outside gene matches: 10. The CDR3 loop reads CASSDLTGGRTQYF. CDR3 bases: TGCGCCAGCAGCGACTTGACGGGAGGCCGGACCCAGTACTTC.

This clonotype was detected once. This chain links TRBV24-1 with TRBJ2-1; 8 bases line up with TRBD2. This CDR3 region has 16 residues. With V trimmed by 4 bases and J by 4 bases, 8 bases remained unmatched. Germline V gene data show CDR1 as KGHDR and CDR2 as SFDVKD. The CDR3 here is CATSDSSGRPYNEQFF. CDR3 coding DNA: TGTGCCACCAGTGACTCAAGCGGGAGACCATACAATGAGCAGTTCTTC.

There are a few counts of this clonotype. The chain carries TRBV20-1 and TRBJ2-1, with TRBD1 identical over 9 bases. Germline V gene data show CDR1 as DFQATT and CDR2 as SNEGSKA (reference sequence). The length of the CDR3 is 14 residues. Germline trimming cut 6 bases from V and 7 bases from J; bases unmatched to any gene: 10. The CDR3 spells CSAWDRELWNEQFF. The DNA of the CDR3 is TGCAGTGCCTGGGACAGGGAGCTTTGGAATGAGCAGTTCTTC.

The rearrangement links TRBV28 to TRBJ2-1, with D perhaps TRBD1 or TRBD2 (5 bases each). Looked up from germline, CDR1 is MDHEN and CDR2 is SYDVKM. The CDR3 length is 15 residues. Trimming left V 5 bases short and J 4 bases short, with 15 bases between. CDR3 in DNA: TGTGCCAGCAGTCCTCCGGGACGAAAATACAATGAGCAGTTCTTC. Translation gives CASSPPGRKYNEQFF.

The chain carries TRBV20-1 and TRBJ2-7, with TRBD2 matching 11 bases. CDR1 is DFQATT, CDR2 SNEGSKA, per germline (reference sequence). The CDR3 length is 14 residues. Trimming cost V 3 bases and J 7 bases; bases outside gene matches: 8. CDR3 nucleotides: TGCAGTGCTAGGTTACTAGCGGGAGACAATGAGCAGTACTTC. It codes for CSARLLAGDNEQYF.

The rearrangement joins TRBV7-2 to TRBJ2-5, with D uncertain. Germline assignment: CDR1 SGHTA and CDR2 FQGNSA. The CDR3 length is 15 residues. V was cut by 0 bases and J by 2 bases, with 10 bases left in between. For the CDR3, the DNA is TGTGCCAGCAGCTTAGCGAGCTCGGCGCAAGAGACCCAGTACTTC. It codes for CASSLASSAQETQYF.

A few counts support this clonotype. The chain has TRBV6-1 and TRBJ2-4; 13 bases are shared with TRBD2. The J call could be wrong; TRBJ2-7 is a better fit for the DNA end. CDR3 length: 13 amino acids. The germline CDR1 and CDR2 sequences are MNHNS and SASEGT. This CDR3 reads CATRTSGSHEQYF. CDR3 nucleotides: TGTGCCACTAGGACTAGCGGGAGCCACGAGCAGTACTTC.

There are a few counts of this clonotype. The chain combines TRBV27 with TRBJ2-1; 10 bases are shared with TRBD2. The V and J ends lost 5 bases and 13 bases, in that order; junction bases with no gene match: 8. The CDR3 is 13 amino acids. Germline lookup yields CDR1 MNHEY and CDR2 SMNVEV (reference sequence). CDR3 nucleotides: TGTGCCAGCAGTCCCCGTCCTAGCGGGAGACAGTTCTTC. This translates into CASSPRPSGRQFF.

The CDR3 reads CASSQAGGPMNEQFF. The CDR3 DNA is TGCGCCAGCAGCCAAGCCGGGGGGCCTATGAATGAGCAGTTCTTC. V gene TRBV5-1 combines with J gene TRBJ2-1; D may be TRBD2 (7 bases). This CDR3 contains 15 residues. Germline V lookup: CDR1 SGHRS, CDR2 YFSETQ. V dropped 4 bases and J dropped 7 bases, with 18 bases sitting between them.

The V call is TRBV20-1, the J call TRBJ2-3; perhaps D is TRBD1 or TRBD2 (5 bases each). Deletions cut 0 bases from V and 2 bases from J, with 9 bases between. Germline-derived CDR1 and CDR2 are DFQATT and SNEGSKA (reference sequence). This CDR3 comprises 14 residues. The CDR3 loop reads CSARDRDHTDTQYF. The CDR3 nucleotides read TGCAGTGCTAGAGATCGGGACCACACAGATACGCAGTATTTT.

J is TRBJ2-7 and V is TRBV24-1; 9 bases are a match to TRBD2. The J segment lost 7 bases and the V segment lost 11 bases, leaving 14 bases of the junction unmatched. The CDR3 loop spans 14 amino acids. The V gene's germline CDR1 is KGHDR and CDR2 SFDVKD. The CDR3 here is CARPSGVSGTEQYF. CDR3 bases: TGTGCCAGGCCTAGCGGGGTTTCTGGCACTGAGCAGTACTTC.

This chain links TRBV27 with TRBJ2-1, with a possible D match to TRBD1 (6 bases). Trimming left V 5 bases short and J 3 bases short, with 20 bases between. CDR3 length: 17 amino acids. The germline CDR1 and CDR2 sequences are MNHEY and SMNVEV (reference sequence). CDR3 amino acids: CASSQRSGQTDYNEQFF. CDR3 sequence (DNA): TGTGCCAGCAGTCAACGGAGTGGACAGACGGACTACAATGAGCAGTTCTTC.

The rearrangement links TRBV5-1 to TRBJ1-2, with a weak D call TRBD1 (6 bases). Germline lookup yields CDR1 SGHRS and CDR2 YFSETQ. V lost 0 bases and J lost 3, with 12 bases in between. This CDR3 spans 15 amino acids. The CDR3 DNA reads TGCGCCAGCAGCTTGGTGGCAGGGGAATACTATGGCTACACCTTC. Translating gives CASSLVAGEYYGYTF.

The V call is TRBV2, the J call TRBJ2-7; 10 bases are shared with TRBD1. V lost 3 bases to trimming and J lost 1 base; unmatched junction nucleotides: 9. CDR1 and CDR2 from the germline V gene are SNHLY and FYNNEI. The CDR3 has 17 amino acids. The CDR3 bases are TGTGCCAGCAGTGATCCGATCTCGGACAGGGGGTCCTACGAGCAGTACTTC. Amino acids: CASSDPISDRGSYEQYF.

The gene calls are TRBV20-1 and TRBJ2-1; 8 bases match TRBD2. Germline values: CDR1 DFQATT, CDR2 SNEGSKA (reference sequence). This CDR3 is 16 amino acids long. V lost 4 bases to trimming and J lost 7 bases; unmatched junction nucleotides: 15. CDR3 amino acids: CSAKGPGGERGNEQFF. The CDR3, as DNA: TGCAGTGCTAAAGGCCCCGGGGGGGAGCGTGGGAATGAGCAGTTCTTC.

In this sample, this clonotype turned up a few times. The V and J genes are TRBV27 and TRBJ1-5; D perhaps matches TRBD1 (6 bases). Trimming removed 0 bases at V and 3 bases at J, with 9 bases between. The CDR3 has 15 amino acids. Looked up from germline, CDR1 is MNHEY and CDR2 is SMNVEV (reference sequence). CDR3 sequence: CASSLSQGHNQPQHF. CDR3 DNA sequence: TGTGCCAGCAGTTTATCACAGGGCCACAATCAGCCCCAGCATTTT.

The chain uses TRBV28 and TRBJ2-4; 10 bases line up with TRBD2. The J call may be mistaken, given a closer DNA end match to TRBJ2-7. Germline lookup yields CDR1 MDHEN and CDR2 SYDVKM. The CDR3 contains 16 residues. CDR3 sequence reads: CASRIAGGGFFGEQYF. In nucleotides, the CDR3 is TGTGCCAGCAGAATAGCGGGAGGTGGATTCTTCGGCGAGCAGTACTTC.

Details on this clonotype: A much larger clonotype is one base distant, so this may be a read error. The chain recombines TRBV25-1 with TRBJ2-5, with D hard to call. The V gene lost 4 bases and the J gene lost 11 bases, with 11 bases spanning the gap. Germline V gene lookup returns CDR1 MGHDK and CDR2 SYGVNS. This CDR3 has 11 residues. CDR3 amino acids: CASSGANEQYF. DNA of the CDR3: TGTGCCAGCAGTGGCGCTAATGAGCAGTACTTC.

This CDR3 is CASKGFYGYTF. CDR3 in DNA: TGTGCCAGCAAGGGTTTCTATGGCTACACCTTC. The chain employs TRBV12-3 or TRBV12-4 and TRBJ1-2; no definite D call. V was cut by 7 bases and J by 4 bases, with 7 bases left in between. This CDR3 is built from 11 residues.